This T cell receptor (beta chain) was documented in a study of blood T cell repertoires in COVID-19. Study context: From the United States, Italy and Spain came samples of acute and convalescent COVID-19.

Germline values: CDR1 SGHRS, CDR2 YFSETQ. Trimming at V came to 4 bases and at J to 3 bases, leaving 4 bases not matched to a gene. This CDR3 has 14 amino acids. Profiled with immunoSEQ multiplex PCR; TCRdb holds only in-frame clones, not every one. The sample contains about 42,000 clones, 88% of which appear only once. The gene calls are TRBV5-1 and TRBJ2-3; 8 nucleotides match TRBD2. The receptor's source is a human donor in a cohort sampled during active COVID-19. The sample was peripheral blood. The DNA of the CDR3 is TGCGCCAGCAGCCCGGGGGGGAGGACAGATACGCAGTATTTT. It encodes CASSPGGRTDTQYF.